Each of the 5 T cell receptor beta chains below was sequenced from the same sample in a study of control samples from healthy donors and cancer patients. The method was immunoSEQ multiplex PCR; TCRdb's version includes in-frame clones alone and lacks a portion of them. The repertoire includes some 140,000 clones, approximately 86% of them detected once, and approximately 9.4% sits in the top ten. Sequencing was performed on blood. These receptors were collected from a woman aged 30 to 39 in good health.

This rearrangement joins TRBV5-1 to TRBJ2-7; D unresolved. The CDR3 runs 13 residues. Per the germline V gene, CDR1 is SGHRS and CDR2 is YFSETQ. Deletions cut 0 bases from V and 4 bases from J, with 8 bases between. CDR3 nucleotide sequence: TGCGCCAGCAGCTTGGCACCGGAGTACGAGCAGTACTTC. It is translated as CASSLAPEYEQYF.

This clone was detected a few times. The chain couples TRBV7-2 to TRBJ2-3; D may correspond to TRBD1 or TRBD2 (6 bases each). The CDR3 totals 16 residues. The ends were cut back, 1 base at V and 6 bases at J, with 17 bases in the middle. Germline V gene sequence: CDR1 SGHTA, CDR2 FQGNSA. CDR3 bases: TGTGCCAGCAGCTTAGGACTCGGGGGCGCGAGGGATACGCAGTATTTT. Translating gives CASSLGLGGARDTQYF.

The CDR3 spells CASSSQTGTGAYEQYF. DNA for the CDR3: TGTGCCAGCAGTAGCCAAACCGGGACGGGGGCCTACGAGCAGTACTTC. This chain uses TRBV28 with TRBJ2-7; D might be TRBD2 (6 bases). Germline V CDR1 and CDR2: MDHEN, SYDVKM. V gave up 5 bases and J gave up 2 bases, with 19 bases separating them. This CDR3 is built from 16 residues.

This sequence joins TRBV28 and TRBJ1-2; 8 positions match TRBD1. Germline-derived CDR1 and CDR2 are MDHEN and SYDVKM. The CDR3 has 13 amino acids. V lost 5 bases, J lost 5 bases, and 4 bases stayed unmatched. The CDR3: CASSGTGGYGYTF. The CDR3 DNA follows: TGTGCCAGCAGTGGGACAGGCGGATATGGCTACACCTTC.

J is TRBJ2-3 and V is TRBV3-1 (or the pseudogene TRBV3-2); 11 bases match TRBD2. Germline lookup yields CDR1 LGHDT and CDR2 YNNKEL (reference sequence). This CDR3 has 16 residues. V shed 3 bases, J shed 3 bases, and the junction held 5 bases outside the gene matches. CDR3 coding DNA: TGTGCCAGCAGCCAGGCCCTAGCGGGAGGAACAGATACGCAGTATTTT. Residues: CASSQALAGGTDTQYF.